The rows below give T cell receptor beta chains drawn from one sample of a study of blood T cell repertoires in COVID-19. TCRdb's table, derived via immunoSEQ multiplex PCR, lists solely in-frame clones and lacks some. The sample includes about 69,000 clones, about four fifths seen only once; the top ten take roughly a tenth. The sample taken for sequencing was peripheral blood. The receptors were sampled from a woman of 80 years or more with acute or convalescent COVID-19. CDR3s include the opening cysteine and the closing phenylalanine or tryptophan. Fields, in order: D gene, J gene, V gene, clone size, CDR3 protein, CDR3 DNA. The D gene is left open where the match is weak. Clone size is shown for a subset of rows, as once, few, many or a class of expanded clone.

NA TRBJ1-2 TRBV3-1/TRBV3-2 NA CASTRTGMSYTF TGTGCCAGCACCCGGACCGGGATGAGCTACACCTTC
TRBD1 TRBJ2-5 TRBV18 NA CASSSDRGLGETQYF TGTGCCAGCTCCTCGGACAGGGGGCTAGGAGAGACCCAGTACTTC
TRBD1 TRBJ2-3 TRBV27 NA CASSTSRTGGPIRTDTQYF TGTGCCAGCAGTACCTCACGGACAGGGGGCCCAATACGCACAGATACGCAGTATTTT
TRBD2 TRBJ2-1 TRBV3-1/TRBV3-2 NA CASSQGTSGGLYNEQFF TGTGCCAGCAGCCAAGGGACTAGCGGGGGACTATACAATGAGCAGTTCTTC
NA TRBJ1-1 TRBV7-3 NA CARFVEAFF TGTGCCAGGTTCGTTGAAGCTTTCTTT
NA TRBJ1-6 TRBV10-2 NA CASRAWGPNSYNSPLHF TGCGCCAGCAGGGCGTGGGGGCCCAACTCCTATAATTCACCCCTCCACTTT
NA TRBJ1-5 TRBV7-2 NA CASSGRDSNSNQPQHF TGTGCCAGCAGCGGCCGGGACTCGAATAGCAATCAGCCCCAGCATTTT
NA TRBJ2-7 TRBV6-2/TRBV6-3 few CASSYFLQGHSSYEQYF TGTGCCAGCAGTTACTTCCTCCAGGGCCACAGCTCCTACGAGCAGTACTTC
TRBD1 TRBJ1-3 TRBV3-1/TRBV3-2 NA CASSQFRGRGSGNTIYF TGTGCCAGCAGCCAATTCAGGGGGCGCGGCTCTGGAAACACCATATATTTT
NA TRBJ1-2 TRBV7-9 NA CASSSLEINYGYTF TGTGCCAGCAGCTCGCTAGAAATCAACTATGGCTACACCTTC
TRBD1 TRBJ1-5 TRBV5-6 NA CASSLLRTGTGVVAQHF TGTGCCAGCAGCTTGTTACGAACGGGGACAGGGGTGGTGGCCCAGCATTTT
TRBD2 TRBJ2-7 TRBV2 NA CATVERGGTYEQYF TGTGCCACCGTTGAGCGGGGGGGAACCTACGAGCAGTACTTC
TRBD1 TRBJ1-4 TRBV2 once CASTRQGLNEKLFF TGTGCCAGCACTCGACAGGGCCTAAATGAAAAACTGTTTTTT
TRBD1 TRBJ2-7 TRBV12-5 NA CASGLQGTGSYEQYF TGTGCTAGTGGTCTACAGGGGACAGGCTCCTACGAGCAGTACTTC
TRBD1 TRBJ2-7 TRBV19 few CASSETGKDYEQYF TGTGCCAGTAGTGAGACAGGGAAGGACTACGAGCAGTACTTC
NA TRBJ2-1 TRBV20-1 NA CSASRWGGGDEQFF TGCAGTGCTAGTAGGTGGGGGGGCGGGGATGAGCAGTTCTTC
NA TRBJ1-1 TRBV6-1 NA CASSEIDGRGRTEAFF TGTGCCAGCAGTGAAATAGATGGCAGGGGCCGAACTGAAGCTTTCTTT
NA TRBJ2-7 TRBV6-2/TRBV6-3 NA CASSSELSYEQYF TGTGCCAGCAGTAGTGAGCTCTCCTACGAGCAGTACTTC
TRBD1 TRBJ2-7 TRBV5-4 NA CASSPGQGVGYEQYF TGTGCCAGCAGCCCGGGACAGGGTGTTGGCTACGAGCAGTACTTC
NA TRBJ2-6 TRBV10-3 NA CAISESHRAGGANVLTF TGTGCCATCAGTGAGTCCCACAGGGCCGGAGGGGCCAACGTCCTGACTTTC
NA TRBJ1-2 TRBV3-1/TRBV3-2 NA CASSAGRGNYGYTF TGTGCCAGCAGTGCAGGGAGGGGTAACTATGGCTACACCTTC
NA TRBJ1-1 TRBV6-6 once CASSYSRELNTEAFF TGTGCCAGCAGTTACTCAAGAGAGCTGAACACTGAAGCTTTCTTT
TRBD1 TRBJ2-7 TRBV6-5 once CASSFWTGSYEQYF TGTGCCAGCAGTTTCTGGACAGGCTCCTACGAGCAGTACTTC
NA TRBJ2-2 TRBV29-1 NA CSVGRVEDGELFF TGCAGCGTTGGACGGGTAGAGGACGGGGAGCTGTTTTTT
NA TRBJ1-2 TRBV5-4 NA CASSLGARNYGYTF TGTGCCAGCAGCTTGGGGGCCAGAAACTATGGCTACACCTTC
TRBD1 TRBJ2-1 TRBV29-1 NA CSVDGTGSINEQFF TGCAGCGTTGATGGGACAGGGAGTATCAATGAGCAGTTCTTC
NA TRBJ2-7 TRBV7-8 once CASSLAFGSGYEQYF TGTGCCAGCAGCCTGGCTTTTGGGTCAGGCTACGAGCAGTACTTC
NA TRBJ1-2 TRBV28 few CASSPPGSRGYTF TGTGCCAGCAGCCCTCCGGGATCACGGGGCTACACCTTC
NA TRBJ1-2 TRBV28 NA CASSFEGESYGYTF TGTGCCAGCAGTTTCGAGGGGGAAAGCTATGGCTACACCTTC
NA TRBJ1-5 TRBV6-5 once CASSWGQAQGPQHF TGTGCCAGCAGTTGGGGTCAAGCGCAGGGGCCCCAGCATTTT
NA TRBJ2-7 TRBV14 NA CASSRIRGTGEQYF TGTGCCAGCAGCCGAATCCGGGGGACCGGCGAGCAGTACTTC
TRBD1 TRBJ2-3 TRBV24-1 NA CATSSGQGASTDTQYF TGTGCCACCAGTTCGGGACAGGGAGCTAGCACAGATACGCAGTATTTT
TRBD2 TRBJ2-3 TRBV19 NA CASSTQLAGGTDTQYF TGTGCCAGTAGTACCCAACTAGCGGGGGGCACAGATACGCAGTATTTT